The rows below give T cell receptor beta chains drawn from one sample of a study of identical twins. TCRdb itself ran the 5' RACE reads through MiXCR, one entry per CDR3 protein. Counted here are over 200,000 distinct CDR3 sequences, 10% to 13% occurring once; the ten biggest clones make up 10%. What was sequenced was memory T cells sorted from blood. Receptors were obtained from a man aged 45 to 65 in good health. CDR3s leave out the opening cysteine and the closing phenylalanine or tryptophan.

v_gene	j_gene	CDR3aa
TRBV29-1	TRBJ1-2	SVGDGYT
TRBV5-1	TRBJ2-2	ASRTGEAGELF
TRBV18	TRBJ2-7	ASSPPQRRQFHEQY
TRBV5-5	TRBJ2-7	ASSVELVSTYEQY
TRBV29-1	TRBJ1-2	SVGEGNYGYT
TRBV25-1	TRBJ2-2	ASSEYTGELF
TRBV6-1	TRBJ2-2	ASRDLATGELF
TRBV12-3/TRBV12-4	TRBJ2-2	ASQTLGLNTGELF
TRBV3-1	TRBJ1-2	ASSQARGAGGDGYT
TRBV20-1	TRBJ1-6	SARPGGAGNSPLH
TRBV20-1	TRBJ2-5	SARSAREETQY
TRBV4-3	TRBJ2-4	ASSQDGRDPNIQY
TRBV4-3	TRBJ1-4	ASSQGLAVNEKLF
TRBV24-1	TRBJ2-1	ATSGPGGYNEQF
TRBV20-1	TRBJ2-3	SAGLAGGSDTQY
TRBV4-3	TRBJ1-6	ASSQDGGSNSPIN
TRBV12-3/TRBV12-4	TRBJ2-7	ASSPRIGGDRGYEQY
TRBV5-1	TRBJ2-3	ASSSYSTDTQY
TRBV28	TRBJ1-4	ASHRDEKLF
TRBV29-1	TRBJ2-7	SAVDSHYEQY
TRBV20-1	TRBJ2-7	SAHLGGLGEQY
TRBV6-5	TRBJ2-1	ASSFLAGGSSYNEQF
TRBV2	TRBJ1-6	ASSLGQKYNSPLH
TRBV12-3/TRBV12-4	TRBJ2-7	ASSLGQGVYEQY
TRBV30	TRBJ2-5	AWSGLAQETQY
TRBV20-1	TRBJ2-7	SASPSGRGYEQY
TRBV6-2/TRBV6-3	TRBJ1-5	ASRQTGNGQPQH
TRBV29-1	TRBJ2-5	SVLEWQETQY
TRBV6-2/TRBV6-3	TRBJ1-5	ASSYSYSPGDRGSSSNQPQH
TRBV5-6	TRBJ2-5	ASIRTRDETQY
TRBV20-1	TRBJ1-5	SAYGLNQPQH
TRBV19	TRBJ2-7	ASSISQGRGNEQY
TRBV4-2	TRBJ2-3	ASSQEAGQQY
TRBV6-2/TRBV6-3	TRBJ1-2	ASSYGLGDGYT
TRBV7-2	TRBJ2-7	ASSPGQGLAEQY
TRBV2	TRBJ2-3	ASSGEREPDTQY
TRBV19	TRBJ1-5	ASSPTVLQGGNQPQH
TRBV11-2	TRBJ2-6	ASSLDSSPSGANVLT
TRBV6-5	TRBJ1-5	ASSSQQGPGQPQH
TRBV4-2	TRBJ2-3	ASSQVGVLRGPQGTDTQY
TRBV20-1	TRBJ1-2	SAPDRGLVYGYT
TRBV21-1	TRBJ1-1	ASSLFRPDRNTEAF
TRBV15	TRBJ2-1	ATSLTGPNEQF
TRBV4-1	TRBJ2-5	ASSRGVAGGRETQY
TRBV18	TRBJ1-4	ASSPRNDRGNRNEKLF
TRBV3-1	TRBJ1-5	ASSLGQGRHQPQH
TRBV7-2	TRBJ2-5	ASSLGRGAQETQY
TRBV5-1	TRBJ2-2	AGSIAGTGFGELF
TRBV20-1	TRBJ2-7	SARDPRQGAGEQY
TRBV12-3/TRBV12-4	TRBJ1-6	ASSNRGPTSNSPLH